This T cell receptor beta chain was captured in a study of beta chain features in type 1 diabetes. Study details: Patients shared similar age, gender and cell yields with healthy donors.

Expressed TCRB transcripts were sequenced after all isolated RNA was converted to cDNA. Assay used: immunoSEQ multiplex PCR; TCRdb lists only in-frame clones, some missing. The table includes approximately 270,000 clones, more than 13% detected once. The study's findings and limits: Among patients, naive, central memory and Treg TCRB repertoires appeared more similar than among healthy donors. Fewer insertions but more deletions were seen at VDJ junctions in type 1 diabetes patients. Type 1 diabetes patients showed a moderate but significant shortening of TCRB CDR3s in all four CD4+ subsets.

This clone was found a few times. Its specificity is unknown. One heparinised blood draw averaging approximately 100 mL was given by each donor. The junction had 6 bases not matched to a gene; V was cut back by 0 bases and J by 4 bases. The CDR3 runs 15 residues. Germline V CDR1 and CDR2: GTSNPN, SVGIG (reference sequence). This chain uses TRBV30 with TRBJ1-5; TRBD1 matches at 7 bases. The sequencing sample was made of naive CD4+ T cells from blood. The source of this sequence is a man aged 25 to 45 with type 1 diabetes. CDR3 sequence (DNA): TGTGCCTGGAGTGTACGAGACAGGGAAAATCAGCCCCAGCATTTT. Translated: CAWSVRDRENQPQHF.